These 31 T cell receptor beta chains came from one sample sequenced in a study of CD8+CD57+ T cells in acquired aplastic anemia. Genomic DNA served as template for TCR beta VDJ and CDR3 profiling. TCRdb reanalysed the reads using MiXCR and keeps one entry per CDR3 protein. The profile shows some 290,000 distinct CDR3 sequences, 55% to 60% of them singletons. The sequenced sample was sorted CD4+, CD8+, or CD8+CD57+ T cells (not recorded which) from PBMCs. These receptor sequences come from a human donor with severe aplastic anemia or a healthy control (not recorded which).

This clonotype was recorded at least ten times. The chain uses TRBV7-3 and TRBJ1-2; no reliable D call. The CDR3 runs to 12 residues. V was cut by 1 base and J by 14 bases, with 14 bases left in between. CDR1 is SGHTA, CDR2 FQGTGA, per germline. DNA for the CDR3: TGTGCCAGCAGCTTAATCCAGGAGGGTTGTACCTTC. Its translation is CASSLIQEGCTF.

This chain connects TRBV12-3 or TRBV12-4 to TRBJ2-1; D gene unclear. The CDR3 is made up of 15 amino acids. V lost 5 bases, J lost 14 bases, and 25 bases lay in between. In nucleotides, the CDR3 is TGTGCCAGCAGTGAAGCGCTTCCCTCCATCTCGATCGAGTTCTTC. Its translation: CASSEALPSISIEFF.

This clonotype was observed many times. The chain carries TRBV12-5 and TRBJ1-6; no clear D. Germline V gives CDR1 LGHNT, CDR2 FRNRAP. CDR3 length: 16 amino acids. The V end lost 1 base, the J end lost 0 bases, and 7 bases lay between the germline ends. This chain's CDR3 is CASGLDSGSYNSPLHF. The CDR3 DNA follows: TGTGCTAGTGGTTTGGACAGTGGCTCCTATAATTCACCCCTCCACTTT.

For this clonotype: One end of the junction is discordant with germline, which a read error may explain. This chain uses TRBV5-1 with TRBJ2-6; D may be TRBD1 (6 bases). Germline CDR1 and CDR2: SGHRS and YFSETQ. The CDR3 has 14 amino acids. The CDR3 reads CASSLEPGAYVLTF. For the CDR3, the DNA is TGCGCCAGCAGCTTGGAGCCAGGGGCCTACGTCCTGACTTTC.

This rearrangement joins TRBV7-9 to TRBJ2-5, with TRBD1 matching 7 bases. Germline loops: CDR1 SEHNR, CDR2 FQNEAQ (reference sequence). V trimming: 0 bases; J trimming: 4 bases; junction bases outside the gene matches: 11. This CDR3 comprises 17 residues. The chain's CDR3 is CASSLASGQGEGETQYF. In DNA form, the CDR3 reads TGTGCCAGCAGCTTAGCGTCGGGCCAGGGGGAAGGAGAGACCCAGTACTTC.

The gene calls are TRBV5-4 and TRBJ2-5, with 9 nucleotides matching TRBD1. The V segment lost 3 bases and the J segment 7 bases; nucleotides outside the gene matches: 1. The CDR3 is 12 amino acids. The germline gives CDR1 SGHNT, CDR2 YYREEE (reference sequence). In DNA form, the CDR3 reads TGTGCCAGCAGCTCGGACAGGGGGACCCAGTACTTC. Its translation: CASSSDRGTQYF.

The chain is built from TRBV20-1 and TRBJ2-7; 10 bases are a match to TRBD1. The CDR3 contains 11 residues. Trimming took 7 bases from V and 6 from J; bases not matched to a gene: 3. The germline V gene encodes CDR1 DFQATT and CDR2 SNEGSKA (reference sequence). For the CDR3, the DNA is TGCAGTGGGGGACAGGGGAGCGAGCAGTACTTC. It codes for CSGGQGSEQYF.

The chain joins TRBV9 to TRBJ2-7; 7 bases align to TRBD2. The germline V gene encodes CDR1 SGDLS and CDR2 YYNGEE. The V gene end was trimmed by 2 bases and the J gene end by 3 bases; junction bases not matched to a gene: 2. The CDR3 runs to 13 residues. CDR3 sequence (DNA): TGTGCCAGCAGCGTCGGCGGGAGCTACGAGCAGTACTTC. It yields the protein CASSVGGSYEQYF.

The table lists this clonotype with a count of one. One junction end does not reproduce the germline sequence, and a read error may be involved. V is TRBV7-9 and J is TRBJ1-6, with D possibly matching TRBD1 (5 bases). The CDR3 runs to 16 residues. Germline values: CDR1 SEHNR, CDR2 FQNEAQ (reference sequence). The CDR3 bases are TGCGCCAGCAGCCCCTACCCCGGGACGCGCGCCCCACCCCTCCACTTT. This gives the protein CASSPYPGTRAPPLHF.

With respect to this clonotype: Just one base apart from a much larger clone, this may be a read error. The gene calls are TRBV7-8 and TRBJ1-5, with D possibly matching TRBD1 (6 bases). Trimming took 6 bases from V and 4 from J, leaving 28 bases between them. CDR1 and CDR2 (germline): SGHVS, FQNEAQ. The CDR3 length is 19 residues. The CDR3: CASSHYRDQGTIVNQPQHF. DNA of the CDR3: TGTGCCAGCAGTCACTACCGGGACCAGGGGACGATCGTGAATCAGCCCCAGCATTTT.

In regard to this clonotype: The junction departs from the called germline gene at one end, perhaps through a read error. V gene TRBV4-2 combines with J gene TRBJ1-2; no clear D gene. This CDR3 is built from 13 residues. Germline-derived CDR1 and CDR2 are LGHNA and YNFKEQ. The DNA of the CDR3 is TGTGCCAGCAGCCACAACAGTAACTGTGGCTACACCTTC. This sequence encodes CASSHNSNCGYTF.

This clonotype has ten or more counts. V gene TRBV5-1 combines with J gene TRBJ2-7, with unresolved D. CDR1 and CDR2 from the germline V gene are SGHRS and YFSETQ. V lost 0 bases to trimming and J lost 0 bases, with 7 bases between them. This CDR3 spans 14 amino acids. The CDR3: CASSLVAASYEQYF. The CDR3 DNA is TGCGCCAGCAGCTTGGTGGCAGCCTCCTACGAGCAGTACTTC.

In this sample, this clonotype turned up many times. This rearrangement joins TRBV10-3 to TRBJ2-7; weak D call: TRBD1 (8 bases). The germline CDR1 and CDR2 sequences are ENHRY and SYGVKD. The CDR3 has 15 amino acids. The V end was cut by 0 bases, the J end by 5 bases, with 14 bases between. CDR3 sequence: CAISESGTGGDEQYF. Here the CDR3 DNA reads TGTGCCATCAGTGAGTCTGGTACAGGGGGGGACGAGCAGTACTTC.

The chain carries TRBV24-1 and TRBJ2-6; D remains ambiguous. The germline V and J ends were trimmed by 3 bases and 4 bases, with 9 bases remaining between them. The CDR3 loop spans 15 amino acids. The germline CDR1 and CDR2 sequences are KGHDR and SFDVKD. CDR3 sequence: CATSDQGPGANVLTF. The CDR3 DNA reads TGTGCCACCAGTGATCAAGGTCCAGGGGCCAACGTCCTGACTTTC.

This chain links TRBV10-3 with TRBJ2-1, with TRBD2 matching 11 bases. The V segment lost 6 bases and the J segment 10 bases; nucleotides outside the gene matches: 8. Per germline, CDR1 ENHRY and CDR2 SYGVKD. The CDR3 totals 14 residues. CDR3: CAIRKLAGEREQFF. The CDR3 DNA reads as TGTGCCATCAGGAAACTAGCGGGGGAGCGGGAGCAGTTCTTC.

The chain carries TRBV2 and TRBJ2-3; D not resolved. V lost 5 bases to trimming and J lost 2 bases, with 11 bases between them. Per germline, CDR1 SNHLY and CDR2 FYNNEI. The length of the CDR3 is 14 residues. The CDR3 DNA reads TGTGCCAGCAGTCTTAGTGGGATCACAGATACGCAGTATTTT. It codes for CASSLSGITDTQYF.

In its sample, this clonotype was seen many times. The chain is built from TRBV24-1 and TRBJ1-3; the D is unclear. This CDR3 region has 14 residues. Germline CDR1 KGHDR, CDR2 SFDVKD. V lost 3 bases, J lost 4 bases, and 9 bases lay in between. CDR3 protein: CATSDHLGGNTIYF. The DNA of the CDR3 is TGTGCCACCAGTGATCACCTGGGAGGAAACACCATATATTTT.

This chain uses TRBV6-1 with TRBJ2-7; 7 bases are a match to TRBD1. The CDR3 sequence is 15 residues long. Germline CDR1 is MNHNS and CDR2 is SASEGT. V was clipped by 4 bases and J by 6 bases; unmatched bases: 12. Here the CDR3 reads CASSGRNRGDLEQYF. The CDR3 nucleotides are TGTGCCAGCAGTGGAAGGAACAGGGGAGATCTCGAGCAGTACTTC.

This clonotype was seen only a few times. The chain has TRBV19 and TRBJ2-3; 7 bases agree with TRBD2. CDR1 is LNHDA and CDR2 is SQIVND in the germline V gene (reference sequence). V lost 7 bases, J lost 2 bases, and 12 bases stayed unmatched. The CDR3 is 16 amino acids. The CDR3, as DNA: TGTGCCAGTACCCTGGATGGGAGGGGTTCCACAGATACGCAGTATTTT. Translation: CASTLDGRGSTDTQYF. The variable domain in full, with the rest retrieved from reference TRBV19 and TRBJ2-3, is DGGITQSPKYLFRKEGQNVTLSCEQNLNHDAMYWYRQDPGQGLRLIYYSQIVNDFQKGDIAEGYSVSREKKESFPLTVTSAQKNPTAFYLCASTLDGRGSTDTQYFGPGTRLTVL.

The sample holds many counts of this clonotype. This sequence joins TRBV5-6 and TRBJ2-5, with TRBD1 as a possible D gene (6 bases). Trimming took off 0 bases at V and 3 bases at J, with 9 bases between the two ends. Germline V gene sequence: CDR1 SGHDT, CDR2 YYEEEE. The CDR3 is 14 amino acids. The CDR3: CASSLVAGEETQYF. CDR3 sequence (DNA): TGTGCCAGCAGCTTGGTGGCAGGGGAAGAGACCCAGTACTTC.

This clonotype was counted many times. The V call is TRBV5-1, the J call TRBJ2-7; weak D call: TRBD1 (5 bases). Germline V gives CDR1 SGHRS, CDR2 YFSETQ. There are 17 residues in the CDR3. Trimming shortened V by 6 bases and J by 0 bases, and 22 bases separated the two germline ends. The CDR3 DNA is TGCGCCAGCATCTATTCGGCTGGGGCAGAAGCCTCCTACGAGCAGTACTTC. This codes for CASIYSAGAEASYEQYF.

This clonotype turned up a few times. The chain employs TRBV13 and TRBJ2-5; maybe TRBD1 (6 bases). The CDR3 length is 17 residues. Between the trimmed V and J ends, which lost 0 bases and 5 bases, there was a span of 19 bases. In germline, CDR1 is PRHDT, CDR2 FYEKMQ (reference sequence). CDR3 sequence (DNA): TGTGCCAGCAGCTTAGGAGTATGGGACACCTCACCGGAGACCCAGTACTTC. This translates into CASSLGVWDTSPETQYF.

About this clonotype: Given a much more abundant clone one base away, this may be a read error. V is TRBV11-2 and J is TRBJ1-2, with TRBD1 identical over 9 bases. Germline V gives CDR1 SGHAT, CDR2 FQNNGV. This CDR3 has 13 amino acids. J lost 9 bases, V lost 6 bases, and 8 bases had no gene match. The CDR3 DNA sequence: TGTGCCAGCAGTTACCGGGACAGGGTTTGCTACACCTTC. Translating gives CASSYRDRVCYTF.

About this clonotype: A junction end diverges from the germline sequence, so it may reflect a read error. The V call is TRBV7-3, the J call TRBJ2-3, with D uncertain. Germline lookup yields CDR1 SGHTA and CDR2 FQGTGA. This CDR3 contains 13 residues. CDR3 protein: CASSLNSTDTQCF. CDR3 in DNA: TGTGCCAGCAGCTTGAATAGCACAGATACGCAGTGTTTT.

The chain combines TRBV19 with TRBJ1-1, with D perhaps matching TRBD1 (6 bases). The V end lost 6 bases, the J end lost 4 bases, and 12 bases lay between the germline ends. This CDR3 is built from 13 residues. From germline, CDR1 is LNHDA and CDR2 SQIVND (reference sequence). The CDR3 region is CASRRGGVTEAFF. The CDR3 DNA is TGTGCCAGTAGGAGGGGGGGAGTCACTGAAGCTTTCTTT.

In its sample, this clonotype was seen a few times. V is TRBV2 and J is TRBJ1-2; no firm D call. In germline, CDR1 is SNHLY, CDR2 FYNNEI. The V and J ends lost 11 bases and 2 bases respectively, with 15 bases between them. CDR3 size: 13 residues. CDR3 DNA: TGTGCCGAAGGACGGACGGCCAACTATGGCTACACCTTC. It specifies CAEGRTANYGYTF.

This chain uses TRBV7-8 with TRBJ2-1; 8 bases map to TRBD2. V lost 6 bases to trimming and J lost 9 bases; unmatched junction nucleotides: 4. The germline gives CDR1 SGHVS, CDR2 FQNEAQ. CDR3 length equals 12 residues. This CDR3 reads CASSSGGSEQFF. For the CDR3, the DNA is TGTGCCAGCAGTTCGGGGGGGAGTGAGCAGTTCTTC.

Ten or more counts support this clonotype. The conserved phenylalanine or tryptophan is not found at the CDR3 terminus, so this likely reflects a read error. The chain couples TRBV7-2 to TRBJ1-1; D may be TRBD1 (5 bases). Germline V CDR1 and CDR2: SGHTA, FQGNSA. The V end was cut by 1 base, the J end by 4 bases, with 7 bases between. The CDR3 runs to 13 residues. CDR3 DNA sequence: TGTGCCAGCAGCTTAGAGCAGGGCACTGAAGCTTTCCTT. It yields the protein CASSLEQGTEAFL.

This clonotype was seen many times. This chain uses TRBV7-9 with TRBJ2-1, with D tentatively TRBD1 (5 bases). CDR1 and CDR2 from the germline V gene are SEHNR and FQNEAQ (reference sequence). V was clipped by 5 bases and J by 6 bases, with 8 bases between them. The CDR3 totals 12 residues. CDR3 sequence (DNA): TGTGCCAGCAGCATAGACAGCAATGAGCAGTTCTTC. Translating it yields CASSIDSNEQFF.

The genes are TRBV25-1 and TRBJ1-1; D is uncertain. This CDR3 has 13 amino acids. Per germline, CDR1 MGHDK and CDR2 SYGVNS. The CDR3 nucleotides are TGTGCTAGAGATCTAGGTTACACGGATGAAGCTTTCTTT. Amino acids: CARDLGYTDEAFF.

The chain is built from TRBV5-1 and TRBJ2-1; D is unclear. The CDR3 is made up of 14 amino acids. Trimming removed 2 bases at V and 7 bases at J, with 13 bases between. In germline, CDR1 is SGHRS, CDR2 YFSETQ. CDR3 sequence reads: CASSFNGIMNEQFF. The CDR3 nucleotides read TGCGCCAGCAGCTTCAATGGGATCATGAATGAGCAGTTCTTC.